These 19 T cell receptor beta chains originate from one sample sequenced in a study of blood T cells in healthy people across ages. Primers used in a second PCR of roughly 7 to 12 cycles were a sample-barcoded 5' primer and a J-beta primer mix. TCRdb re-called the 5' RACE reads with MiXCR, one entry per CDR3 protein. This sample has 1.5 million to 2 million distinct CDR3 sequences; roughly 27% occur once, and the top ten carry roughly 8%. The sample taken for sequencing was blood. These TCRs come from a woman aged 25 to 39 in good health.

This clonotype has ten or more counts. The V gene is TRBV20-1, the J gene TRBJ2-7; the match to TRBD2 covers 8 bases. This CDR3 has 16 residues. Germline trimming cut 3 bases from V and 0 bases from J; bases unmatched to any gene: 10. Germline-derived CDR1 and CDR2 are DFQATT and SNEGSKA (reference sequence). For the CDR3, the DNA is TGCAGTGCTAGCCAGCCAGCGGGGGCAACCTCCTACGAGCAGTACTTC. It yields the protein CSASQPAGATSYEQYF.

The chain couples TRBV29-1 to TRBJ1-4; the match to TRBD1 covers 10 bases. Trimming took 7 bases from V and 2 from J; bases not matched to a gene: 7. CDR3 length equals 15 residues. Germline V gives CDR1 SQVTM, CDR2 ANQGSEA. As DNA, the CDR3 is TGCAGCGCCCAGACAGGGGGCGGTACTAATGAAAAACTGTTTTTT. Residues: CSAQTGGGTNEKLFF.

This CDR3 reads CASSATARFEQYF. The DNA for the CDR3 is TGTGCCAGCAGTGCTACCGCGCGGTTCGAGCAGTACTTC. The chain couples TRBV28 to TRBJ2-7, with D uncertain. With 5 bases removed from V and 6 bases from J, the gap between germline ends came to 14 bases. CDR1 MDHEN and CDR2 SYDVKM come from the germline V gene. The CDR3 totals 13 residues.

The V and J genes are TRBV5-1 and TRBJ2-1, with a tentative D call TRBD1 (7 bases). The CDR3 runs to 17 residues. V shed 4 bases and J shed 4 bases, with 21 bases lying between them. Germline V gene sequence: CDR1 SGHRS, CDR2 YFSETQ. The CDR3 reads CASSLGTVRGVYNEQFF. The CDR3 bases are TGCGCCAGCAGCCTCGGGACAGTGAGGGGGGTATACAATGAGCAGTTCTTC.

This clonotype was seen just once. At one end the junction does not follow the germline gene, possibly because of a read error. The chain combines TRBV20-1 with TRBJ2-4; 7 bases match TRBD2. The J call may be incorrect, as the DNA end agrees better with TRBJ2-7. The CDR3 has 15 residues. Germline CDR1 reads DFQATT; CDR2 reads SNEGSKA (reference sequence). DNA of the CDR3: TGCAGTGTTAGAGAAAGTAGGCTAGCGGCCGACGAGCAGTACTTC. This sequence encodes CSVRESRLAADEQYF.

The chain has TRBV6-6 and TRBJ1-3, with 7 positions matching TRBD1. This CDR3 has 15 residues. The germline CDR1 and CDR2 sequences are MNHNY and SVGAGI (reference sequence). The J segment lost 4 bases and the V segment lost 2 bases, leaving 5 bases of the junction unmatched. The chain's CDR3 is CASSYEGAGGNTIYF. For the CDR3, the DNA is TGTGCCAGCAGTTACGAGGGGGCTGGAGGAAACACCATATATTTT.

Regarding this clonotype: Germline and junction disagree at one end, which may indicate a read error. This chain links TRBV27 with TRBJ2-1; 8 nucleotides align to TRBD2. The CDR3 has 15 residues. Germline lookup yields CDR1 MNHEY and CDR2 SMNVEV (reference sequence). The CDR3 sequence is CAGSSGGGSYNEQFF. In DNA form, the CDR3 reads TGTGCCGGCAGTTCCGGGGGGGGCTCCTACAATGAGCAGTTCTTC.

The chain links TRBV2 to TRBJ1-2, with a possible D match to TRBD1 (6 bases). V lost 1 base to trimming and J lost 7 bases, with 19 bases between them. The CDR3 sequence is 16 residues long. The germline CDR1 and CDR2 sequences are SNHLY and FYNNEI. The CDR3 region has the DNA TGTGCCAGCAGTGAAGGAACCGGGCTACAGGGCTTTGGCTACACCTTC. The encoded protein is CASSEGTGLQGFGYTF.

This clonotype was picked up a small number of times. The CDR3 sequence: CASSPNGGQSPLHF. CDR3 bases: TGTGCCAGCAGCCCGAATGGCGGGCAGTCACCCCTCCACTTT. The rearrangement links TRBV3-1 to TRBJ1-6, with D unclear. V lost 4 bases and J 10 bases, leaving 14 bases between the germline ends. CDR1 and CDR2 from the germline V gene are LGHDT and YNNKEL (reference sequence). There are 14 residues in the CDR3.

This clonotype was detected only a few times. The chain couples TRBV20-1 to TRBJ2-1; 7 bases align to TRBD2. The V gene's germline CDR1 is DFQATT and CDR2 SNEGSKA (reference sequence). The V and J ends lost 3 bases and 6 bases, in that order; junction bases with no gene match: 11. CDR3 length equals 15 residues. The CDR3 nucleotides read TGCAGTGCTAGCAGCAACCTAGCGGCCCTCAATGAGCAGTTCTTC. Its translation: CSASSNLAALNEQFF.

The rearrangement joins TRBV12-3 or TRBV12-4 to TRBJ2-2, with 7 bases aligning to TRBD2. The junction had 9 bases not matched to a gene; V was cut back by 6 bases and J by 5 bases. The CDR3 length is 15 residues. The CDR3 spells CASSPAGTGTGELFF. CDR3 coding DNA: TGTGCCAGCAGCCCAGCGGGAACGGGGACCGGGGAGCTGTTTTTT.

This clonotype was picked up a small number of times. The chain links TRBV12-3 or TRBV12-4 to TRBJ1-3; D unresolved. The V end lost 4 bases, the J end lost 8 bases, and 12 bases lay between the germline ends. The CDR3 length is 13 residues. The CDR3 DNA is TGTGCCAGCAGTTATAGGGCCGTGTACACCATATATTTT. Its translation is CASSYRAVYTIYF.

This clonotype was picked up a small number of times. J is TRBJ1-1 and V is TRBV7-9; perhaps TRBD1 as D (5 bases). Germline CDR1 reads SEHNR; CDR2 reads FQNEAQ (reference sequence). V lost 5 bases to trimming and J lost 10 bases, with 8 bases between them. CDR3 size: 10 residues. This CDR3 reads CASSADRAFF. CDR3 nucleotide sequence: TGTGCCAGCAGCGCAGACAGAGCTTTCTTT.

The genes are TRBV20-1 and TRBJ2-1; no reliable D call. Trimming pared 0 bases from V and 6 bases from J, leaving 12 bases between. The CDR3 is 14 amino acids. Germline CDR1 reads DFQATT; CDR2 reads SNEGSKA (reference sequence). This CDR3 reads CSARENSMGNEQFF. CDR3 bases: TGCAGTGCTAGAGAAAATTCGATGGGCAATGAGCAGTTCTTC.

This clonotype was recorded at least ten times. CDR3: CASSQRLDRTRDYGYTF. CDR3 coding DNA: TGTGCCAGCAGCCAACGCCTTGACAGGACGAGGGACTATGGCTACACCTTC. The rearrangement links TRBV5-6 to TRBJ1-2; D is possibly TRBD1 (6 bases). The germline V gene encodes CDR1 SGHDT and CDR2 YYEEEE. CDR3 length: 17 amino acids. Trimming cost V 4 bases and J 3 bases, with 22 bases left between them.

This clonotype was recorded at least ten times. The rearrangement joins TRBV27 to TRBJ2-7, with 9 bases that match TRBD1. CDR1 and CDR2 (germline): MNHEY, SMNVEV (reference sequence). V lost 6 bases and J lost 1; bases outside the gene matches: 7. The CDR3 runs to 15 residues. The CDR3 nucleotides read TGTGCCAGCAGCTCTCGGGGACAGGGTTCCTACGAGCAGTACTTC. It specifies CASSSRGQGSYEQYF.

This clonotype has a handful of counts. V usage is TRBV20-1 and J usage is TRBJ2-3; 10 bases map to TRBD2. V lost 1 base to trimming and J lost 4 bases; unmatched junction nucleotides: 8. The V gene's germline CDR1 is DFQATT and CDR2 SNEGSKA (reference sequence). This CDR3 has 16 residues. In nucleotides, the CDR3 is TGCAGTGCTAGAGGGGGTGGGACTAGCGATCCAGATACGCAGTATTTT. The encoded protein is CSARGGGTSDPDTQYF.

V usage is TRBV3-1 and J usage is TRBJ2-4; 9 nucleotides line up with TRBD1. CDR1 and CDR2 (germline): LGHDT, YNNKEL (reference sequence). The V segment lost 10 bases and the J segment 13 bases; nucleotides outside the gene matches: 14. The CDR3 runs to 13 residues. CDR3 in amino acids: CAIRDRDTTEQYF. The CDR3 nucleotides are TGTGCCATCCGGGACAGGGACACCACGGAGCAGTACTTC.

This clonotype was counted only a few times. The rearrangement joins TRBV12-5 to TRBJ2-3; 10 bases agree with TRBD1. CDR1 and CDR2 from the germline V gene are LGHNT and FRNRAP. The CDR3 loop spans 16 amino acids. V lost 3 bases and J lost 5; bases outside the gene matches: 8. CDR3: CASGFLDRGIGDTQYF. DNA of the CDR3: TGTGCTAGTGGTTTTTTGGACAGGGGGATCGGAGATACGCAGTATTTT.